The 19 T cell receptor beta chains in this list originate from one sample, sequenced in a study of blood T cell repertoires in COVID-19. This table comes from immunoSEQ multiplex PCR, and its TCRdb copy is limited to in-frame clones, with some not included. Found here are 250,000 to 300,000 clones, around 89% of them singletons; the top ten hold under 2.5%. Sequencing was done on a sample of PBMCs or T cells enriched from blood (not recorded which). The receptors were gathered from an older woman in a cohort exposed to, infected with or recovered from COVID-19 (not recorded which).

The chain combines TRBV11-3 with TRBJ2-7; TRBD2 agrees at 13 bases. With V trimmed by 5 bases and J by 4 bases, 8 bases remained unmatched. Germline V gene data show CDR1 as SGHNT and CDR2 as YENEEA. This CDR3 spans 16 amino acids. CDR3 DNA sequence: TGTGCCAGCAGCCCCCCGGGACTAGCGGGAACTTACGAGCAGTACTTC. This encodes CASSPPGLAGTYEQYF.

This chain joins TRBV4-1 and TRBJ1-2; 8 bases agree with TRBD1. V lost 3 bases and J lost 2; bases outside the gene matches: 2. The length of the CDR3 is 14 residues. The germline V gene encodes CDR1 MGHRA and CDR2 YSYEKL. CDR3 nucleotide sequence: TGCGCCAGCAGCCACAGACAGGGGAACTATGGCTACACCTTC. It is translated as CASSHRQGNYGYTF.

The DNA of the CDR3 is TGCGCCAGCCGGAGGGGATCGAACACCGGGGAGCTGTTTTTT. Translating gives CASRRGSNTGELFF. The chain uses TRBV4-1 and TRBJ2-2; tentative D call: TRBD2 (6 bases). V was clipped by 8 bases and J by 0 bases, with 10 bases between them. This CDR3 has 14 residues. Germline values: CDR1 MGHRA, CDR2 YSYEKL.

The chain uses TRBV10-2 and TRBJ1-5; 7 nucleotides match TRBD1. V was pared by 8 bases and J by 5 bases, with 9 bases of the junction left unmatched. This CDR3 has 14 amino acids. Germline values: CDR1 WSHSY, CDR2 SAAADI. The CDR3 DNA reads TGCGCCAGCTGCGACAGGGAGCGGGATCAGCCCCAGCATTTT. Translation gives CASCDRERDQPQHF.

The chain uses TRBV6-2 or TRBV6-3 and TRBJ1-6; weak D call: TRBD1 (6 bases). V was trimmed by 0 bases and J by 9 bases, leaving 12 bases between them. Per germline, CDR1 MNHEY and CDR2 SVGEGT. The CDR3 extends over 15 amino acids. For the CDR3, the DNA is TGTGCCAGCAGTTACTCACCCAGGGGCGGTTCACCCCTCCACTTT. It yields the protein CASSYSPRGGSPLHF.

This clone has only one observation. This rearrangement joins TRBV20-1 to TRBJ1-2, with a tentative D call TRBD1 (6 bases). Trimming removed 6 bases from V and 6 bases from J, with 8 bases in between. The CDR3 covers 10 residues. Germline V gene data show CDR1 as DFQATT and CDR2 as SNEGSKA (reference sequence). The CDR3 region has the DNA TGCAGTGCACACAGGGATGGCTACACCTTC. Its protein product is CSAHRDGYTF.

This chain uses TRBV4-2 with TRBJ1-4, with D hard to call. Per the germline V gene, CDR1 is LGHNA and CDR2 is YNFKEQ. V gave up 1 base and J gave up 5 bases, with 11 bases separating them. CDR3 length: 15 residues. CDR3 amino acids: CASSQGRAANEKLFF. CDR3 bases: TGTGCCAGCAGCCAAGGGCGGGCGGCAAATGAAAAACTGTTTTTT.

This chain uses TRBV11-2 with TRBJ2-5; 7 bases line up with TRBD2. This CDR3 contains 18 residues. Germline trimming cut 0 bases from V and 1 base from J; bases unmatched to any gene: 11. CDR1 is SGHAT, CDR2 FQNNGV, per germline. The CDR3 DNA follows: TGTGCCAGCAGCTTAGATAGGGCGGGAGTCCCTATCCAAGAGACCCAGTACTTC. Translating gives CASSLDRAGVPIQETQYF. Drawing the rest from reference TRBV11-2 and TRBJ2-5, the complete variable domain is EAGVAQSPRYKIIEKRQSVAFWCNPISGHATLYWYQQILGQGPKLLIQFQNNGVVDDSQLPKDRFSAERLKGVDSTLKIQPAKLEDSAVYLCASSLDRAGVPIQETQYFGPGTRLLVL.

The V and J genes are TRBV27 and TRBJ2-1; 7 nucleotides line up with TRBD2. The CDR3 is 14 amino acids. CDR1 is MNHEY, CDR2 SMNVEV, per germline (reference sequence). The junction had 13 bases not matched to a gene; V was cut back by 7 bases and J by 10 bases. The CDR3 sequence is CASIARDRDYEQFF. The DNA for the CDR3 is TGTGCCAGCATCGCCCGAGATCGGGACTACGAGCAGTTCTTC.

This clone showed up just a few times. CDR3 residues: CASSHRTGGIGNTIYF. Written as DNA, the CDR3 is TGTGCCAGCAGCCATCGGACAGGGGGCATTGGAAACACCATATATTTT. The chain links TRBV2 to TRBJ1-3; 11 bases map to TRBD1. The length of the CDR3 is 16 residues. V shed 6 bases and J 3 bases; nucleotides not matched to a gene: 7. In germline, CDR1 is SNHLY, CDR2 FYNNEI.

V usage is TRBV19 and J usage is TRBJ2-3; tentative D call: TRBD2 (5 bases). Germline CDR1 is LNHDA and CDR2 is SQIVND (reference sequence). Trimming stripped 3 bases from V and 5 bases from J, with 15 bases between. This CDR3 has 15 amino acids. The CDR3 spells CASSMGQVRGDTQYF. CDR3 coding DNA: TGTGCCAGTAGTATGGGTCAGGTCCGGGGAGATACGCAGTATTTT.

CDR3 coding DNA: TGTGCCAGCAGCTTAGTCTCGCGTAATAGCACAGATACGCAGTATTTT. It yields the protein CASSLVSRNSTDTQYF. This chain uses TRBV7-2 with TRBJ2-3; unclear D gene. With 1 base removed from V and 0 bases from J, the gap between germline ends came to 11 bases. The CDR3 is 16 residues long. The germline CDR1 and CDR2 sequences are SGHTA and FQGNSA. The entire variable domain, with the rest obtained from reference TRBV7-2 and TRBJ2-3, is as follows: GAGVSQSPSNKVTEKGKDVELRCDPISGHTALYWYRQSLGQGLEFLIYFQGNSAPDKSGLPSDRFSAERTGGSVSTLTIQRTQQEDSAVYLCASSLVSRNSTDTQYFGPGTRLTVL.

This rearrangement joins TRBV3-1 (or the pseudogene TRBV3-2) to TRBJ2-5; possible D gene TRBD2, 5 bases. Germline CDR1 LGHDT, CDR2 YNNKEL (reference sequence). Trimming shortened V by 1 base and J by 1 base, and 10 bases separated the two germline ends. The CDR3 extends over 15 amino acids. The CDR3 DNA reads TGTGCCAGCAGCCAAGTGGCGGGCACCCAAGAGACCCAGTACTTC. Protein sequence: CASSQVAGTQETQYF.

The rearrangement uses TRBV5-1 and TRBJ1-6; 10 bases align to TRBD1. There are 17 residues in the CDR3. V dropped 4 bases and J dropped 8; count of bases not matched to a gene: 12. The germline V gene has CDR1 SGHRS and CDR2 YFSETQ. The CDR3 DNA is TGCGCCAGCAGCCGACTACAACAAGGGACAGGGGATTCACCCCTCCACTTT. Its translation: CASSRLQQGTGDSPLHF.

The rearrangement uses TRBV7-2 and TRBJ2-5, with 7 bases identical to TRBD2. CDR3 length: 15 amino acids. J was trimmed by 3 bases and V by 2 bases; bases with no gene match: 6. Germline CDR1 and CDR2: SGHTA and FQGNSA. In DNA form, the CDR3 reads TGTGCCAGCAGCTTACAGGGAGGGCAAAAAGAGACCCAGTACTTC. It translates to CASSLQGGQKETQYF.

The chain uses TRBV25-1 and TRBJ1-5; maybe TRBD1 (5 bases). The V and J ends lost 4 bases and 4 bases respectively, with 11 bases between them. Germline values: CDR1 MGHDK, CDR2 SYGVNS. The CDR3 has 14 residues. The CDR3 sequence is CASSGRGSNQPQHF. In nucleotides, the CDR3 is TGTGCCAGCAGTGGTCGGGGGTCAAATCAGCCCCAGCATTTT.

The V call is TRBV28, the J call TRBJ1-2, with 11 bases that match TRBD1. CDR1 is MDHEN, CDR2 SYDVKM, per germline. CDR3 length: 15 amino acids. The V and J ends lost 5 bases and 4 bases, in that order; junction bases with no gene match: 6. CDR3 sequence reads: CASSPRDRGVYGYTF. The CDR3 DNA is TGTGCCAGCAGTCCTCGGGACAGGGGGGTCTATGGCTACACCTTC.

Only a few counts were recorded for this clone. Other DNA sequences in the same sample also yield this CDR3. The CDR3 bases are TGTGCCAGCAGCCAAGAAGGGGGGAACACTGAAGCTTTCTTT. Translation gives CASSQEGGNTEAFF. V and J are TRBV3-1 (or the pseudogene TRBV3-2) and TRBJ1-1, with a weak D call TRBD1 (6 bases). This CDR3 has 14 amino acids. Germline V gene sequence: CDR1 LGHDT, CDR2 YNNKEL (reference sequence). Trimming took 0 bases from V and 1 from J, leaving 6 bases between them.

In this sample, this clone turned up once. V gene TRBV18 combines with J gene TRBJ2-3, with 14 nucleotides matching TRBD2. CDR3 length equals 18 residues. The V and J ends lost 3 bases and 2 bases, in that order; junction bases with no gene match: 7. The V gene's germline CDR1 is KGHSH and CDR2 LQKENI. The CDR3, as DNA: TGTGCCAGCTCACCGCCGGGACTAGCGGGAGCTACCACAGATACGCAGTATTTT. Translation: CASSPPGLAGATTDTQYF. The entire variable domain, with the rest obtained from reference TRBV18 and TRBJ2-3, is as follows: NAGVMQNPRHLVRRRGQEARLRCSPMKGHSHVYWYRQLPEEGLKFMVYLQKENIIDESGMPKERFSAEFPKEGPSILRIQQVVRGDSAAYFCASSPPGLAGATTDTQYFGPGTRLTVL.